These T cell receptor beta chains were read from a single sample in a study of blood T cell repertoires in COVID-19. Sequenced by immunoSEQ multiplex PCR; TCRdb stores in-frame clones only, minus some. The repertoire consists of around 120,000 clones, with over 80% occurring once and the leading ten covering approximately 2.1%. Source material: peripheral blood. These receptors came from a man in his thirties or forties with acute or convalescent COVID-19. The CDR3 runs from the conserved cysteine through the conserved F or W. Each record gives: V gene, clone size, J gene, D gene, CDR3 protein, CDR3 DNA. A D gene is named only where the DNA matches it firmly. For some rows the clone size is stated as once, few or many, or as a class when expanded; others skip it.

v_gene: TRBV4-1; abundance: .; j_gene: TRBJ1-2; d_gene: .; CDR3aa: CASSQEEEHHFYGYTF; CDR3nt: TGCGCCAGCAGCCAAGAAGAGGAACACCACTTCTATGGCTACACCTTC
v_gene: TRBV20-1; abundance: .; j_gene: TRBJ2-2; d_gene: TRBD1; CDR3aa: CSASVDRGLSGELFF; CDR3nt: TGCAGTGCTAGTGTAGACAGGGGGCTTAGCGGGGAGCTGTTTTTT
v_gene: TRBV5-4; abundance: .; j_gene: TRBJ2-1; d_gene: .; CDR3aa: CASSEPTSTFYNEQFF; CDR3nt: TGTGCCAGCAGCGAGCCAACTAGCACCTTCTACAATGAGCAGTTCTTC
v_gene: TRBV7-9; abundance: once; j_gene: TRBJ2-3; d_gene: .; CDR3aa: CASSFGSLETQYF; CDR3nt: TGTGCCAGCAGCTTCGGCTCGTTGGAGACGCAGTATTTT
v_gene: TRBV6-5; abundance: .; j_gene: TRBJ1-4; d_gene: .; CDR3aa: CASAASSARLETLFF; CDR3nt: TGTGCCAGCGCTGCCAGCTCGGCAAGACTTGAAACACTGTTTTTT
v_gene: TRBV10-2; abundance: .; j_gene: TRBJ2-3; d_gene: .; CDR3aa: CASTGGASTDTQYF; CDR3nt: TGCGCCAGCACTGGCGGGGCGAGCACAGATACGCAGTATTTT
v_gene: TRBV7-6; abundance: .; j_gene: TRBJ1-1; d_gene: TRBD1; CDR3aa: CASSPGQSLNTEAFF; CDR3nt: TGTGCCAGCAGCCCGGGACAGTCTCTGAACACTGAAGCTTTCTTT
v_gene: TRBV7-2; abundance: .; j_gene: TRBJ2-3; d_gene: TRBD2; CDR3aa: CASSHSGRAGTDTQYF; CDR3nt: TGTGCCAGCAGTCATAGCGGGAGGGCGGGGACAGATACGCAGTATTTT
v_gene: TRBV5-8; abundance: few; j_gene: TRBJ2-4; d_gene: .; CDR3aa: CASSLNRPGLLLQNIQYF; CDR3nt: TGTGCCAGCAGCTTGAACCGGCCGGGACTCTTACTTCAAAACATTCAGTACTTC
v_gene: TRBV7-2; abundance: once; j_gene: TRBJ2-3; d_gene: .; CDR3aa: CASTHRGGQGLIDTQYF; CDR3nt: TGTGCCAGCACCCATAGAGGTGGGCAGGGGCTTATCGATACGCAGTATTTT
v_gene: TRBV6-5; abundance: .; j_gene: TRBJ2-1; d_gene: .; CDR3aa: CASSYEGEIDEQFF; CDR3nt: TGTGCCAGCAGTTACGAGGGGGAAATCGATGAGCAGTTCTTC
v_gene: TRBV5-4; abundance: .; j_gene: TRBJ1-1; d_gene: TRBD1; CDR3aa: CASSSTLQGTEAFF; CDR3nt: TGTGCCAGCAGCTCCACCTTACAGGGGACTGAAGCTTTCTTT
v_gene: TRBV11-1; abundance: .; j_gene: TRBJ2-1; d_gene: .; CDR3aa: CASSVGNYNEQFF; CDR3nt: TGTGCCAGCAGCGTAGGTAACTACAATGAGCAGTTCTTC
v_gene: TRBV5-5; abundance: few; j_gene: TRBJ1-1; d_gene: TRBD1; CDR3aa: CASSLRPGQGYTEAFF; CDR3nt: TGTGCCAGCAGCTTACGGCCGGGACAGGGCTACACTGAAGCTTTCTTT
v_gene: TRBV6-1; abundance: .; j_gene: TRBJ1-2; d_gene: .; CDR3aa: CASSESRFVNYGYTF; CDR3nt: TGTGCCAGCAGTGAGTCTAGGTTTGTTAACTATGGCTACACCTTC
v_gene: TRBV6-5; abundance: .; j_gene: TRBJ1-1; d_gene: .; CDR3aa: CASIRAGFTEAFF; CDR3nt: TGTGCCAGCATTAGGGCAGGGTTCACTGAAGCTTTCTTT
v_gene: TRBV5-8; abundance: .; j_gene: TRBJ1-1; d_gene: .; CDR3aa: CASSLDRNLPPNTEAFF; CDR3nt: TGTGCCAGCAGCTTGGACAGAAACCTTCCCCCGAACACTGAAGCTTTCTTT
v_gene: TRBV4-1; abundance: .; j_gene: TRBJ2-3; d_gene: TRBD1; CDR3aa: CASSPSTGSTDTQYF; CDR3nt: TGCGCCAGCAGCCCCTCGACAGGGAGCACAGATACGCAGTATTTT
v_gene: TRBV12-3/TRBV12-4; abundance: few; j_gene: TRBJ2-2; d_gene: TRBD2; CDR3aa: CASRGAGELFF; CDR3nt: TGTGCCAGCCGGGGGGCCGGGGAGCTGTTTTTT
v_gene: TRBV5-1; abundance: .; j_gene: TRBJ2-3; d_gene: TRBD2; CDR3aa: CASSLDPRGYTDTQYF; CDR3nt: TGCGCCAGCAGCTTGGACCCGCGGGGGTACACAGATACGCAGTATTTT
v_gene: TRBV6-5; abundance: .; j_gene: TRBJ2-7; d_gene: .; CDR3aa: CASSYRLDSYEQYF; CDR3nt: TGTGCCAGCAGTTACCGGCTAGACTCCTACGAGCAGTACTTC
v_gene: TRBV4-2; abundance: .; j_gene: TRBJ2-7; d_gene: .; CDR3aa: CASSQEGRAYEQYF; CDR3nt: TGTGCCAGCAGCCAAGAGGGCAGGGCCTACGAGCAGTACTTC
v_gene: TRBV7-8; abundance: .; j_gene: TRBJ1-2; d_gene: .; CDR3aa: CASSPIREGYTF; CDR3nt: TGTGCCAGCAGCCCAATACGGGAGGGCTACACCTTC
v_gene: TRBV4-1; abundance: .; j_gene: TRBJ1-1; d_gene: .; CDR3aa: CASSQSADYREAFF; CDR3nt: TGCGCCAGCAGCCAAAGTGCAGATTATCGGGAGGCTTTCTTT
v_gene: TRBV5-1; abundance: .; j_gene: TRBJ1-1; d_gene: .; CDR3aa: CASSFLGVMNTEAFF; CDR3nt: TGCGCCAGCAGCTTCCTCGGTGTAATGAACACTGAAGCTTTCTTT
v_gene: TRBV20-1; abundance: once; j_gene: TRBJ2-7; d_gene: TRBD1; CDR3aa: CSASGTGDLYEQYF; CDR3nt: TGCAGTGCTAGTGGGACAGGGGATCTCTACGAGCAGTACTTC
v_gene: TRBV30; abundance: .; j_gene: TRBJ1-2; d_gene: .; CDR3aa: CAWSSRHSRYTF; CDR3nt: TGTGCCTGGAGTTCGAGGCATTCTCGCTACACCTTC
v_gene: TRBV6-6; abundance: .; j_gene: TRBJ1-5; d_gene: .; CDR3aa: CASSYGSGDGQPQHF; CDR3nt: TGTGCCAGCAGTTACGGGTCGGGGGACGGGCAGCCCCAGCATTTT
v_gene: TRBV6-6; abundance: .; j_gene: TRBJ2-7; d_gene: TRBD1; CDR3aa: CASSPTGGGYEQYF; CDR3nt: TGTGCCAGCAGTCCAACAGGGGGCGGATACGAGCAGTACTTC
v_gene: TRBV5-8; abundance: .; j_gene: TRBJ1-4; d_gene: .; CDR3aa: CASSKGDTTTNEKLFF; CDR3nt: TGTGCCAGCAGCAAAGGGGACACAACAACTAATGAAAAACTGTTTTTT
v_gene: TRBV7-6; abundance: .; j_gene: TRBJ2-5; d_gene: TRBD2; CDR3aa: CASSSGTSGSAPQYF; CDR3nt: TGTGCCAGCAGCTCAGGGACTAGCGGGAGTGCCCCCCAGTACTTC
v_gene: TRBV2; abundance: .; j_gene: TRBJ2-5; d_gene: TRBD2; CDR3aa: CASSILKGLAGGETQYF; CDR3nt: TGTGCCAGCAGTATACTCAAGGGACTAGCGGGAGGGGAGACCCAGTACTTC
v_gene: TRBV6-2/TRBV6-3; abundance: .; j_gene: TRBJ1-2; d_gene: .; CDR3aa: CASSRFGFGGDTYGYTF; CDR3nt: TGTGCCAGCAGTCGCTTCGGTTTTGGGGGCGATACCTATGGCTACACCTTC
v_gene: TRBV19; abundance: .; j_gene: TRBJ1-3; d_gene: .; CDR3aa: CASSPGGAASDGNTIYF; CDR3nt: TGTGCCAGTAGTCCCGGAGGAGCAGCCTCCGATGGAAACACCATATATTTT
v_gene: TRBV6-6; abundance: .; j_gene: TRBJ2-3; d_gene: .; CDR3aa: CASSYGTNTDTQYF; CDR3nt: TGTGCCAGCAGTTACGGGACAAACACAGATACGCAGTATTTT
v_gene: TRBV30; abundance: .; j_gene: TRBJ1-2; d_gene: TRBD1; CDR3aa: CAWTGGDYGYTF; CDR3nt: TGTGCCTGGACAGGGGGCGACTATGGCTACACCTTC
v_gene: TRBV18; abundance: .; j_gene: TRBJ1-1; d_gene: .; CDR3aa: CASSARPGDTEAFF; CDR3nt: TGTGCCAGCTCAGCCAGACCGGGGGACACTGAAGCTTTCTTT
v_gene: TRBV2; abundance: .; j_gene: TRBJ2-3; d_gene: TRBD1; CDR3aa: CASTRQGGDTQYF; CDR3nt: TGTGCCAGTACGAGACAGGGGGGCGATACGCAGTATTTT
v_gene: TRBV4-3; abundance: .; j_gene: TRBJ2-2; d_gene: .; CDR3aa: CASSQRGGPHTGELFF; CDR3nt: TGCGCCAGCAGCCAAAGGGGGGGGCCTCATACCGGGGAGCTGTTTTTT
v_gene: TRBV6-5; abundance: .; j_gene: TRBJ1-1; d_gene: .; CDR3aa: CASKGDTEAFF; CDR3nt: TGTGCCAGCAAAGGGGACACTGAAGCTTTCTTT
v_gene: TRBV5-6; abundance: .; j_gene: TRBJ2-2; d_gene: .; CDR3aa: CASSFGGTNTGELFF; CDR3nt: TGTGCCAGCAGCTTCGGAGGAACGAACACCGGGGAGCTGTTTTTT
v_gene: TRBV5-4; abundance: .; j_gene: TRBJ1-6; d_gene: .; CDR3aa: CASNERTENSPLHF; CDR3nt: TGTGCCAGCAACGAGCGGACAGAGAATTCACCCCTCCACTTT
v_gene: TRBV25-1; abundance: .; j_gene: TRBJ1-6; d_gene: .; CDR3aa: CASRQGNSPLHF; CDR3nt: TGTGCCAGCAGACAGGGAAATTCACCCCTCCACTTT
v_gene: TRBV14; abundance: once; j_gene: TRBJ2-1; d_gene: .; CDR3aa: CASSQDYTPAWEQFF; CDR3nt: TGTGCCAGCAGCCAAGATTATACTCCCGCATGGGAGCAGTTCTTC
v_gene: TRBV9; abundance: .; j_gene: TRBJ1-2; d_gene: TRBD1; CDR3aa: CASSPQGDYGYTF; CDR3nt: TGTGCCAGCAGCCCCCAGGGGGACTATGGCTACACCTTC
v_gene: TRBV18; abundance: .; j_gene: TRBJ2-6; d_gene: .; CDR3aa: CASSTSSGANVLTF; CDR3nt: TGTGCCAGCTCAACGAGCTCTGGGGCCAACGTCCTGACTTTC
v_gene: TRBV30; abundance: .; j_gene: TRBJ1-6; d_gene: TRBD1; CDR3aa: CAWCSSGGSPLHF; CDR3nt: TGTGCCTGGTGTTCCTCAGGGGGTTCACCCCTCCACTTT
v_gene: TRBV9; abundance: .; j_gene: TRBJ1-1; d_gene: .; CDR3aa: CASSVGGVATEAFF; CDR3nt: TGTGCCAGCAGCGTAGGCGGGGTGGCCACTGAAGCTTTCTTT
v_gene: TRBV4-1; abundance: .; j_gene: TRBJ1-1; d_gene: .; CDR3aa: CASSPPRALDTEAFF; CDR3nt: TGCGCCAGCAGCCCCCCGCGGGCCCTCGACACTGAAGCTTTCTTT
v_gene: TRBV6-2/TRBV6-3; abundance: .; j_gene: TRBJ2-6; d_gene: .; CDR3aa: CASSLQGRGGANVLTF; CDR3nt: TGTGCCAGCAGTCTACAGGGCAGAGGTGGGGCCAACGTCCTGACTTTC
v_gene: TRBV7-3; abundance: .; j_gene: TRBJ2-2; d_gene: TRBD2; CDR3aa: CASSLWGGSAGELFF; CDR3nt: TGTGCCAGCAGCTTATGGGGCGGGAGCGCCGGGGAGCTGTTTTTT
v_gene: TRBV4-3; abundance: few; j_gene: TRBJ1-2; d_gene: .; CDR3aa: CASSQLGVGYTF; CDR3nt: TGCGCCAGCAGCCAACTAGGGGTTGGCTACACCTTC
v_gene: TRBV4-1; abundance: .; j_gene: TRBJ2-1; d_gene: TRBD2; CDR3aa: CASSQDGLGGAYNEQFF; CDR3nt: TGCGCCAGCAGCCAAGATGGGTTGGGGGGGGCCTACAATGAGCAGTTCTTC
v_gene: TRBV6-6; abundance: once; j_gene: TRBJ1-2; d_gene: .; CDR3aa: CASSYLQVGNYGYTF; CDR3nt: TGTGCCAGCAGTTACCTTCAAGTGGGCAACTATGGCTACACCTTC
v_gene: TRBV11-2; abundance: .; j_gene: TRBJ2-5; d_gene: TRBD1; CDR3aa: CASSPPNRGQETQYF; CDR3nt: TGTGCCAGCAGCCCACCAAACAGGGGGCAAGAGACCCAGTACTTC
v_gene: TRBV15; abundance: .; j_gene: TRBJ2-3; d_gene: .; CDR3aa: CATSKYRQVSTDTQYF; CDR3nt: TGTGCCACCAGCAAGTACCGACAGGTCAGCACAGATACGCAGTATTTT
v_gene: TRBV5-1; abundance: few; j_gene: TRBJ2-3; d_gene: TRBD2; CDR3aa: CASSSGFTDTQYF; CDR3nt: TGCGCCAGCAGTAGCGGGTTCACAGATACGCAGTATTTT
v_gene: TRBV30; abundance: once; j_gene: TRBJ1-4; d_gene: .; CDR3aa: CAWAGQYNEKLFF; CDR3nt: TGTGCCTGGGCCGGACAGTATAATGAAAAACTGTTTTTT
v_gene: TRBV5-1; abundance: .; j_gene: TRBJ2-3; d_gene: TRBD2; CDR3aa: CASSLGLAGGADTQYF; CDR3nt: TGCGCCAGCAGCTTGGGTCTAGCGGGGGGCGCCGATACGCAGTATTTT